This paragraph covers one T cell receptor (beta chain) sequence. Germline lookup yields CDR1 MNHEY and CDR2 SVGAGI. The length of the CDR3 is 15 residues. V gave up 2 bases and J gave up 3 bases; unmatched junction bases: 2. This entry comes from a study of cytomegalovirus exposure and HLA in healthy donors. Both 60 Vbeta primers and 13 Jbeta primers went into the PCR. Using immunoSEQ multiplex PCR, the repertoire was profiled, and TCRdb retains in-frame clones only, with some absent. The data hold about 190,000 clones, with 75% to 85% observed a single time. Material for sequencing was PBMCs. This chain joins TRBV6-5 and TRBJ2-1; 9 positions match TRBD1. The receptor was isolated from a woman under 30 in good health and CMV-seronegative. CDR3 DNA: TGTGCCAGCAGTTACGGGACAGGGATCTACAATGAGCAGTTCTTC. Translation: CASSYGTGIYNEQFF.